The 8 T cell receptor beta chains in this list originate from one sample, sequenced in a study of T cells in Graves' hyperthyroidism and ophthalmopathy. Researchers took RNA transcripts and amplified the TCR beta CDR3 regions from them. The TCR CDR3 was amplified in a first-round RT-PCR using the HTBI primer set. TCRdb processed the multiplex PCR reads anew with MiXCR; each CDR3 protein has one entry. This sample has about half a million distinct CDR3 sequences, with around a quarter found just once. The sequencing input was blood. The receptors stem from a woman aged 30 to 39 with Graves' ophthalmopathy.

The J gene is TRBJ1-3, the V gene TRBV20-1; no clear D. Germline V CDR1 and CDR2: DFQATT, SNEGSKA (reference sequence). With 1 base removed from V and 0 bases from J, the gap between germline ends came to 7 bases. The CDR3 sequence is 14 residues long. CDR3 protein: CSARGGLSGNTIYF. The CDR3 bases are TGCAGTGCTAGAGGCGGGCTCTCTGGAAACACCATATATTTT.

Turning to this clonotype: Germline is not matched at one junction end, which may reflect a read error. The V call is TRBV7-8, the J call TRBJ1-5; D not resolved. Germline lookup yields CDR1 SGHVS and CDR2 FQNEAQ. CDR3 length: 14 amino acids. CDR3: CVSSLWVSNQPQHF. CDR3 bases: TGTGTCAGCAGCTTATGGGTTAGCAATCAGCCCCAGCATTTT. Variable domain in full (rest from reference TRBV7-8 and TRBJ1-5): GAGVSQSPRYKVAKRGQDVALRCDPISGHVSLFWYQQALGQGPEFLTYFQNEAQLDKSGLPSDRFFAERPEGSVSTLKIQRTQQEDSAVYLCVSSLWVSNQPQHFGDGTRLSIL.

This clonotype was found a few times. V gene TRBV12-3 or TRBV12-4 combines with J gene TRBJ2-5, with a possible D match to TRBD2 (5 bases). The ends were cut back, 3 bases at V and 5 bases at J, with 16 bases in the middle. The CDR3 is made up of 15 amino acids. The CDR3 here is CASSFAGLLLETQYF. CDR3 in DNA: TGTGCCAGCAGTTTTGCTGGACTCCTTTTGGAGACCCAGTACTTC.

This clonotype was seen more than once but under ten times. This chain links TRBV19 with TRBJ1-3; TRBD1 is a possible D gene (5 bases). Trimming took 9 bases from V and 1 from J, leaving 19 bases between them. Germline V lookup: CDR1 LNHDA, CDR2 SQIVND (reference sequence). The CDR3 consists of 16 residues. The CDR3 DNA is TGTGCCAGCACCTTCCTGGGACCGGGATCTGGAAACACCATATATTTT. Protein: CASTFLGPGSGNTIYF.

The rearrangement joins TRBV29-1 to TRBJ2-2; D is unclear. This CDR3 comprises 13 residues. Per germline, CDR1 SQVTM and CDR2 ANQGSEA. The V gene lost 0 bases and the J gene lost 6 bases, with 8 bases spanning the gap. Here the CDR3 DNA reads TGCAGCGTTGAAGAGGGTTCCGCCGGGGAGCTGTTTTTT. Amino acids: CSVEEGSAGELFF.

There are many counts of this clonotype. This rearrangement joins TRBV4-1 to TRBJ2-2; 8 nucleotides agree with TRBD1. Germline assignment: CDR1 MGHRA and CDR2 YSYEKL. V was pared by 4 bases and J by 5 bases, with 12 bases of the junction left unmatched. This CDR3 contains 17 residues. CDR3 sequence (DNA): TGCGCCAGCAGCCCTTCATCGCAGGGGGCAAGGACCGGGGAGCTGTTTTTT. Amino acids: CASSPSSQGARTGELFF.

This CDR3 is CASSQGRKDYGYTF. The CDR3 DNA is TGTGCCAGCAGCCAAGGACGGAAGGACTATGGCTACACCTTC. The genes are TRBV3-1 and TRBJ1-2; D remains unclear. The CDR3 sequence is 14 residues long. Looked up from germline, CDR1 is LGHDT and CDR2 is YNNKEL (reference sequence). The V end lost 1 base, the J end lost 3 bases, and 9 bases lay between the germline ends.

This clonotype was counted many times. This sequence joins TRBV24-1 and TRBJ2-5; D not certain. V was clipped by 5 bases and J by 0 bases, with 6 bases between them. This CDR3 comprises 13 residues. Germline V gene sequence: CDR1 KGHDR, CDR2 SFDVKD. The CDR3 DNA reads as TGTGCCACCAGTGTGGGGTACCAAGAGACCCAGTACTTC. Protein: CATSVGYQETQYF.